The text below deals with one T cell receptor beta chain. Its target is unknown. This entry is derived from a study of Graves' ophthalmopathy and Graves' hyperthyroidism. Study background: Peripheral blood (taken before any treatment) was collected at initial diagnosis. The study, taken as a whole, reports: This model predicted ophthalmopathy progression (sensitivity approximately 68%, specificity about 72%).

Germline assignment: CDR1 MDHEN and CDR2 SYDVKM. The junction had 6 bases not matched to a gene; V was cut back by 5 bases and J by 0 bases. This CDR3 has 16 residues. RNA transcripts were the template, and TCR beta CDR3 regions were amplified from them. An opening RT-PCR round employed HTBI primers and preceded a second-round multiplex PCR. TCRdb redid the calling of the multiplex PCR reads with MiXCR, one entry per CDR3 protein. Of 200,000 to 250,000 distinct CDR3 sequences listed, 20% to 25% are singletons. Ophthalmopathy was moderately-to-severely active, CAS at least 3, NOSPECS at least 4, lasting under 3 months. The study excluded patients with other autoimmune diseases, uncontrolled infections, pregnancy or lactation.

Sequences were obtained from peripheral blood. The J gene is TRBJ2-7, the V gene TRBV28; 11 bases agree with TRBD2. This receptor was identified in a woman aged 45-60 years with Graves' ophthalmopathy. The CDR3, as DNA: TGTGCCAGCAGTACCCGGACTAGCGGGCTCTCCTACGAGCAGTACTTC. The encoded protein is CASSTRTSGLSYEQYF.